This entry describes one T cell receptor (beta chain). Its antigen is unknown. CDR1 and CDR2 (germline): SGHNT, YYREEE (reference sequence). This CDR3 has 14 amino acids. V lost 7 bases and J lost 3, with 17 bases in between. This sample stems from a study of OX40 agonist ivuxolimab in advanced cancers. Study-wide context: Partial responses were achieved by three patients: one hepatocellular carcinoma, two cutaneous melanoma.

Study-level findings and limits: Among patients with partial responses at 0.1-3.0 mg/kg, clonal expansion was among the lowest. Blood T cells, both CD4+ and CD8+, expanded clonally by week 6 at 0.1 to 3.0 mg/kg.

The repertoire was sequenced with immunoSEQ multiplex PCR; TCRdb's copy has only in-frame clones and lacks some. The profile shows some 74,000 clones, approximately 78% of them singletons. The TCR sequence derives from an adult with an advanced solid tumor such as melanoma, head and neck, liver or kidney cancer. The source was CD4+ or CD8+ T cells sorted from blood, collected in a trial of the OX40 agonist ivuxolimab. The chain recombines TRBV5-4 with TRBJ2-7; D is perhaps TRBD2 (5 bases). CDR3 amino acids: CASRPRDKHYEQYF. The CDR3 bases are TGTGCCAGCCGCCCCCGGGATAAACACTACGAGCAGTACTTC.